This TCR beta chain came from a study of regulatory T cells in long-lasting Graves disease. Time point specified: newly diagnosed GD, antithyroid drugs for less than 3 months. PBMCs were the source of the RNA used for TCR sequencing. Arm-PCR of CDR3 regions and iRepertoire HTBI primers were the basis on which TCR beta libraries were built. TCRdb re-derived calls from the multiplex PCR reads in MiXCR, one entry per CDR3 protein. The data show 400,000 to 550,000 distinct CDR3 sequences, about a sixth seen once. Germline assignment: CDR1 SNHLY and CDR2 FYNNEI. CDR3 length: 15 amino acids. V trimming: 5 bases; J trimming: 1 base; junction bases outside the gene matches: 7. These data also formed part of another study, on T cells in Graves' hyperthyroidism and ophthalmopathy.

This chain uses TRBV2 with TRBJ2-7, with 8 bases identical to TRBD2. This receptor was identified in a woman in her 30s with Graves disease. Sequences were derived from peripheral blood mononuclear cells (PBMCs), sampled at new diagnosis, from a patient treated with antithyroid drugs. The CDR3 sequence: CASSYVGLGSYEQYF. The CDR3, as DNA: TGTGCCAGCAGTTACGTGGGACTAGGATCCTACGAGCAGTACTTC.